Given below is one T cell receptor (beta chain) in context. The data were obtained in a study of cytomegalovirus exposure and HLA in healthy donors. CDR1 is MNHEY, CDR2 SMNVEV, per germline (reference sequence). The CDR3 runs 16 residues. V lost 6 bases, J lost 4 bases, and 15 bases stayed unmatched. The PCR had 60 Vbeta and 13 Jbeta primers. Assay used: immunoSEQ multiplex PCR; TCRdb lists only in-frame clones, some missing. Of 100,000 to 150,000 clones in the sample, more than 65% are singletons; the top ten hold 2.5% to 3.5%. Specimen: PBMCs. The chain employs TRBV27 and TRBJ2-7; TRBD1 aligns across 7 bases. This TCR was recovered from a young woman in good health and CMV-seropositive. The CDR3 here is CASRRVAETGQYEQYF. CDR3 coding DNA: TGTGCCAGCAGAAGGGTGGCCGAGACAGGGCAATACGAGCAGTACTTC.